This TCR beta chain was observed in a study of cytomegalovirus exposure and HLA in healthy donors. Turning to the study itself: About four fifths of 300 to 450 genotyped donors fell in the Caucasian-associated ancestry cluster.

This CDR3 is built from 18 residues. The V gene end was trimmed by 4 bases and the J gene end by 6 bases; junction bases not matched to a gene: 16. From germline, CDR1 is ENHRY and CDR2 SYGVKD. A remark on this clone: The antigen remains undetermined.

In the PCR, 60 Vbeta and 13 Jbeta primers were used. Assay: immunoSEQ multiplex PCR; the TCRdb copy retains only in-frame clones and omits some. The sample records around 100,000 clones, roughly three fifths being singletons. Broader study findings: It has been reported that TCR beta sequences accurately predicted the HLA-A and HLA-B alleles of most subjects. Specificity for CMV antigens was confirmed in vitro for three of the CMV-associated chains.

This receptor was taken from a man aged 25-45 years in good health and CMV-seronegative. This sequence joins TRBV10-3 and TRBJ2-1, with 9 bases lining up with TRBD2. Sequencing was carried out using PBMCs. In DNA form, the CDR3 reads TGTGCCATCAGTGCTGGGAGGGGGGCGGGGGGGGGCTTCAATGAGCAGTTCTTC. It yields the protein CAISAGRGAGGGFNEQFF.